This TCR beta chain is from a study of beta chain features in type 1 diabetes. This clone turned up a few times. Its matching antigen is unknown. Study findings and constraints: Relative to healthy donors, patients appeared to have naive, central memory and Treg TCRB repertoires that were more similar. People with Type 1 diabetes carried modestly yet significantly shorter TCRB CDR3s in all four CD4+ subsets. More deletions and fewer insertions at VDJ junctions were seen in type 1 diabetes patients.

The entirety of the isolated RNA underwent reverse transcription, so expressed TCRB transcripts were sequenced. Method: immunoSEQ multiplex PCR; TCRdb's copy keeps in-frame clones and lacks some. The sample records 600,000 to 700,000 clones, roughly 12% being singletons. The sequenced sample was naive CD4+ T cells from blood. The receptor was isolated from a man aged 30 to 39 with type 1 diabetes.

This CDR3 is CASSLNVGGEETQYF. The CDR3 nucleotides are TGCGCCAGCAGCCTCAACGTGGGGGGCGAAGAGACCCAGTACTTC. The genes are TRBV5-1 and TRBJ2-5; tentatively, D is TRBD1 or TRBD2 (6 bases each). Trimming pared 4 bases from V and 3 bases from J, leaving 16 bases between. Per the germline V gene, CDR1 is SGHRS and CDR2 is YFSETQ. The CDR3 has 15 residues.